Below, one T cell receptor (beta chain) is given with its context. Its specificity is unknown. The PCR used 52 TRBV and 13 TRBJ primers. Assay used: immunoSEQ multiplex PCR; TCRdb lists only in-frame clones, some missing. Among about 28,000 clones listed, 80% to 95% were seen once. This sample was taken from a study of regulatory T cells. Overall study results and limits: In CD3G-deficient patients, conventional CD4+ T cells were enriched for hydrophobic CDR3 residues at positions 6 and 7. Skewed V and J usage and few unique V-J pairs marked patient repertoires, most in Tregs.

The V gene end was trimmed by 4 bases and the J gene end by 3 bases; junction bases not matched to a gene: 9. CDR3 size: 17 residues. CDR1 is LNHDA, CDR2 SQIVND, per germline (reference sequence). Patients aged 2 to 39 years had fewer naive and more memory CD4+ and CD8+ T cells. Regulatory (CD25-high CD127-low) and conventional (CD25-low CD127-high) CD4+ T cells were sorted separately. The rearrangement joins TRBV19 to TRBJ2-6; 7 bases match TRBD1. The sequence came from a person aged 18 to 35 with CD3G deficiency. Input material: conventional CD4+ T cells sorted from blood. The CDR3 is CASSTPGAGGGANVLTF. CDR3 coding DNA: TGTGCCAGTAGTACTCCCGGTGCAGGGGGTGGGGCCAACGTCCTGACTTTC.